What follows describes a single TCR beta chain. Its cognate antigen is unknown. The protocol was immunoSEQ multiplex PCR, while the TCRdb copy is restricted to in-frame clones and leaves out a portion. The sample consists of hundreds of thousands of clones, 83% of them appearing once. The CDR3 covers 11 residues. Germline V gives CDR1 GTSNPN, CDR2 SVGIG (reference sequence). V was cut by 8 bases and J by 1 base, with 9 bases left in between. This entry is derived from a study of cytomegalovirus exposure and HLA in healthy donors. Overall study findings and caveats: Specific recognition of CMV antigens was confirmed in vitro for a few chains (all CMV-associated). A list of 150 to 200 TCR beta chains associated with cytomegalovirus was given. Rare TCR sequences predominated, though certain public TCRs were found in many donors. Cytomegalovirus status was reportedly diagnosed by the classifier with high specificity and sensitivity.

The chain is built from TRBV30 and TRBJ2-7; D is possibly TRBD1 or TRBD2 (5 bases each). This receptor was obtained from a young woman in good health and CMV-seronegative. The sample consisted of PBMCs. CDR3 protein: CAGTDSYEQYF. The CDR3 DNA is TGTGCCGGGACGGATTCCTACGAGCAGTACTTC. Full variable domain (outside the CDR3, taken from reference TRBV30 and TRBJ2-7): SQTIHQWPATLVQPVGSPLSLECTVEGTSNPNLYWYRQAAGRGLQLLFYSVGIGQISSEVPQNLSASRPQDRQFILSSKKLLLSDSGFYLCAGTDSYEQYFGPGTRLTVT.